This TCR beta chain was captured in a study of T cell responses to AZD1222 COVID-19 vaccine. General study points: Spike-specific TCR depth and breadth grew after two AZD1222 doses.

Clones were sequenced by immunoSEQ multiplex PCR, and TCRdb holds only the in-frame ones, with some missing. In the table there are about 150,000 clones, approximately 91% of which are singletons. CDR3 length: 17 amino acids. Germline-derived CDR1 and CDR2 are MGHRA and YSYEKL. Trimming took 2 bases from V and 0 from J, leaving 14 bases between them. Of note for this clone: As yet, its antigen is unknown.

Specimen: peripheral blood, collected 28 days after the second AZD1222 dose. The receptor was derived from an adult who received the AZD1222 COVID-19 vaccine. The V call is TRBV4-1, the J call TRBJ1-5, with D possibly being TRBD1 (6 bases). CDR3 in amino acids: CASSQSGGANSNQPQHF. CDR3 nucleotide sequence: TGCGCCAGCAGCCAATCGGGGGGGGCTAATAGCAATCAGCCCCAGCATTTT.